The sequence of this T cell receptor beta chain was determined in a study of cytomegalovirus exposure and HLA in healthy donors listed by TCRdb under 2017. Context from the whole study: An earlier analysis of approximately 550 of the donors reported approximately 270 Gb of sequence data and 100 million to 130 million unique TCR beta sequences from 150 million to 200 million T cells. An early release that covered some 640 HLA-typed donors contained approximately 300 gigabases of sequencing data and tens of millions of unique TCR sequences. Of the roughly 430 genotyped donors, approximately 83% fell in the genetic ancestry cluster associated with self-reported Caucasian donors. The study aimed to test whether signatures of past pathogen exposure could be identified by cataloging public T cell receptors. The T cell repertoires of some 670 subjects were profiled by immunosequencing and related to cytomegalovirus serostatus. A separate validation cohort of roughly 110 different subjects was used in addition to the roughly 640-subject first cohort. To predict cytomegalovirus infection status, the study brought together high-throughput TCR immunosequencing, statistical association of individual TCRs with disease status, and machine learning. A later analysis re-analyzed previously published TCR beta repertoires from 550 to 700 donors and added high-resolution HLA genotyping to study TCR occurrence patterns. In the later analysis, no new phenotypic data were used to find candidate immune exposures; instead, reliance was placed on TCR beta sequences and their occurrence across donors. To decide whether each TCR beta V gene segment behaved as functional or pseudogenic, an earlier analysis of over 500 of the donors relied on high-throughput TCR beta sequencing. Donor age, sex, ethnicity and CMV serostatus were compiled alongside the repertoire data. A later genetic analysis used genome-wide SNP genotypes for 398 of the 666 donors, treating that subset as a discovery cohort. Every discovery cohort repertoire had been produced on one sequencing platform. Class I and class II HLA loci were covered by the typing at four-digit resolution. The number of donors typed differed by locus, with about 629-630 for A, B, C, DRB1 and DQB1, approximately 500 for DQA1, under 610 for DPA1, and around 430 for DPB1. About 5 DR-DQ haplotypes were handled as single units for association and clustering, since linkage in the cohort was strong. Among under 450 genotyped donors of the cohort, an average of 235,054 unique TCR beta nucleotide sequences were sequenced per donor, around 20% of them non-productive.

The cohort was made up of several hundred healthy bone marrow donors. At the time of sampling, every cohort member was nominally healthy, though immune exposures that went unrecorded were likely present. The donor was CMV seronegative and was included in the group of a few hundred seronegative cohort members. A peripheral blood sample was provided by each donor, and peripheral blood mononuclear cells were used for TCR beta sequencing. The Qiagen DNeasy Blood Extraction Kit was used to extract genomic DNA from the blood cell samples. Library preparation employed the immunoSEQ multiplex PCR assay. For the multiplex PCR, a mixture combining 60 forward primers for TCR Vbeta segments and 13 reverse primers for TCR Jbeta segments was used. Amplification of the CDR3 region of rearranged TCR beta genes was performed with a multiplex PCR assay on genomic DNA. On the Illumina HiSeq System, the amplified TCR beta libraries were sequenced as 87-base-pair reads. In the original analysis: In a later analysis, tens of millions of unique TCR beta chains were counted across the approximately 670 repertoires, and roughly 10 million of these chains were shared by at least two donors. Raw reads were error-corrected and collapsed into unique sequences with a nearest-neighbor algorithm that merged closely related sequences to remove PCR and sequencing errors. To assign V, D and J gene segments, CDR3 sequences were aligned to IMGT reference sequences. For a sequence to be retained, a match of at least six nucleotides to both a V gene segment and a J gene segment was required. A rearrangement was called productive if the CDR3 had no stop codons and remained in frame with V and J, and every other rearrangement was called non-productive. CDR3 was defined according to IMGT convention as the region running from the second conserved V-encoded cysteine to the conserved J-encoded phenylalanine. In an earlier analysis of approximately 590 of the donors, sequences lacking an unambiguous match to a single V gene segment were excluded. In an earlier analysis of around 600 of the donors, V segments were called functional above 56.7% productive rearrangements and were called segregating when the between-donor standard deviation exceeded 5%. To diagnose cytomegalovirus status from the catalog of TCR beta chain sequences, a statistical classification framework was built. A later analysis assigned V and J genes by comparing TCR nucleotide sequences with IMGT/GENE-DB human TR gene sequences. In a later analysis, CDR3 sequences and most-parsimonious VDJ recombination scenarios were assigned using the TCRdist pipeline. In a later analysis, every TCR beta chain was defined by the combination of its CDR3 amino acid sequence and its V-gene family, and reads without a unique V-gene family were dropped. As a way to deal with suspected cross-contamination and a sequencing artifact, a later analysis dropped approximately 590 nucleotide sequences that were highly shared and had low generation probability. For each public chain, a later analysis derived a clonal expansion index from normalized ranks of inferred template counts within each repertoire. Generation probabilities in a later analysis came from a VDJ recombination model fitted to out-of-frame rearrangements, and those results were checked against IGoR. In a later analysis, TCR-TCR, TCR-HLA and TCR-CMV co-occurrence was scored with hypergeometric tests, and a repertoire-size bias correction was applied to TCR pairs. In a later analysis, false discovery rates were estimated by permuting HLA or CMV assignments 20 times. In a later analysis, co-occurring TCRs were grouped using DBSCAN, and TCRdist sequence similarity was added for clustering within HLA-allele-positive subsets. Repertoires with fewer than 30,000 or more than 120,000 public chains, plus five repertoires with anomalous nucleotide sharing, were excluded from co-occurrence clustering. TCRdb provides this immuneACCESS table in a form limited to in-frame rearrangements. Some clones are lacking; in checked studies, under half of them reflect an unresolved V gene, and why the rest are absent is not known. V and J calls plus clone size are reproduced from that table; the DNA served to infer D and trimming. A total of roughly 130,000 clones appear in this sample, under 70% of them only once. The ten biggest clones cover less than 2% of the sample.

Here is what the overall study found, with its caveats: A later analysis found that HLA-associated TCR beta chains were more clonally expanded and had lower generation probabilities than equally common non-associated chains. In a later genetic analysis, a missense DCLRE1C variant was associated with V-gene and J-gene trimming of TCR beta chains, and the association was replicated in an independent cohort. A later analysis reported that several top co-occurrence clusters appeared linked to parvovirus B19, influenza, CMV and Epstein-Barr virus. In vitro tests confirmed that a few of the cytomegalovirus-associated TCR beta chains recognize cytomegalovirus antigens. Strong co-occurrence of HLA alleles, especially DR and DQ, made assigning TCR associations to individual alleles difficult. The only immune exposure information available for the cohort was CMV serostatus. In this cohort, only TCR beta chains were sequenced, and detectable features were limited by the absence of alpha or paired-chain data. The classifier was reported to diagnose cytomegalovirus status with high specificity and sensitivity in both the original and validation cohorts. Most CMV-associated TCR beta chains appeared to be HLA-restricted in a later analysis, and the HLA associations seemed to be driven largely by CMV exposure. Because some donors lacked HLA typing at each locus, the association tests relied only on the typed subset. A further reported finding was that TCR beta sequences accurately predicted the HLA-A and HLA-B alleles for most subjects in the first cohort. A cluster of highly shared sequence variants was judged likely to be a technical artifact of the sequencing pipeline. Linkage disequilibrium might explain the correlated functional status among segregating V segments, but an unknown experimental factor could not be excluded. According to a later analysis, TCR association rates differed among HLA loci, with DRB1 alleles showing the most associated TCRs and HLA-C alleles showing the fewest. Over 15 rarely observed V segments, including chromosome 9 orphons, were excluded from the earlier analysis of a few hundred of the donors because counts were too low. An earlier analysis of roughly 570 of the donors showed that most TCR beta V segments appeared in productive rearrangements either about 87% or about 30% of the time, which broadly matched IMGT annotations. According to the authors, the approach could potentially be generalized to other disease states and immunological phenotypes. A later analysis associated roughly 17,000 TCR beta sequences with specific HLA alleles at a false discovery rate of 0.05. Roughly uniform sequencing depth across donors was assumed in presence/absence analyses, although this assumption may not hold. Compared with the 666-donor mean, donors in an Asian-associated ancestry cluster had fewer N-insertions in productive TCRs, according to a later genetic analysis. While some public TCRs were present in many individuals, most TCR sequences turned up only very rarely across donors. A total of 150 to 200 TCR beta chains were listed by the study as associated with cytomegalovirus. Because the 87-base-pair reads could not distinguish some IMGT-functional V segments, including TRBV6-2 and TRBV6-3, those segments were excluded.

With respect to this clone: Its antigen specificity is not known. Base qualities were left out, and no much larger clone turns up one base away.

V is cut by 3 bases and J by 3 bases, and the space between the germline ends is 11 bases. The germline V gene specifies MNHNS as CDR1 and SASEGT as CDR2. Reading from cysteine to phenylalanine, the CDR3 counts 14 amino acids. Only the CDR3 DNA is retained, 42 bases long and in frame from the first base. Sequencing was carried out using PBMCs. This receptor was obtained from a man aged 18 to 29 in good health and CMV-seronegative. The chain joins TRBV6-1 to TRBJ1-2, with the D gene too uncertain to name. The CDR3 protein sequence reads: CASSDFGLDYGYTF. The sequence in DNA is TGTGCCAGCAGTGATTTCGGGTTGGACTATGGCTACACCTTC.